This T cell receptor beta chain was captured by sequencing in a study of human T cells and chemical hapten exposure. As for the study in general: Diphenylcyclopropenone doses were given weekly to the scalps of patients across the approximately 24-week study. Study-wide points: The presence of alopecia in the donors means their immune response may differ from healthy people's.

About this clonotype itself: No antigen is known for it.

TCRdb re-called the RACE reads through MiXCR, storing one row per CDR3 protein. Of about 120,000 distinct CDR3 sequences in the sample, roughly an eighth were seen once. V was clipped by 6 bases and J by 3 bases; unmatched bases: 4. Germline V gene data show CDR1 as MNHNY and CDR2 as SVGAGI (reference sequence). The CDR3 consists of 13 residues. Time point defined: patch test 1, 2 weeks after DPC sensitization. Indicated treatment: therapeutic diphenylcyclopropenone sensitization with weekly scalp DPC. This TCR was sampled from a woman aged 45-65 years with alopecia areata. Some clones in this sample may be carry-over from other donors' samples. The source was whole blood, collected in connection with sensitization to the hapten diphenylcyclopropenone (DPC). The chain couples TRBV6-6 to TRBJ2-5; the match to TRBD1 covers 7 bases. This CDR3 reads CASRNTGEETQYF. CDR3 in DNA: TGTGCCAGCAGGAACACAGGGGAAGAGACCCAGTACTTC.